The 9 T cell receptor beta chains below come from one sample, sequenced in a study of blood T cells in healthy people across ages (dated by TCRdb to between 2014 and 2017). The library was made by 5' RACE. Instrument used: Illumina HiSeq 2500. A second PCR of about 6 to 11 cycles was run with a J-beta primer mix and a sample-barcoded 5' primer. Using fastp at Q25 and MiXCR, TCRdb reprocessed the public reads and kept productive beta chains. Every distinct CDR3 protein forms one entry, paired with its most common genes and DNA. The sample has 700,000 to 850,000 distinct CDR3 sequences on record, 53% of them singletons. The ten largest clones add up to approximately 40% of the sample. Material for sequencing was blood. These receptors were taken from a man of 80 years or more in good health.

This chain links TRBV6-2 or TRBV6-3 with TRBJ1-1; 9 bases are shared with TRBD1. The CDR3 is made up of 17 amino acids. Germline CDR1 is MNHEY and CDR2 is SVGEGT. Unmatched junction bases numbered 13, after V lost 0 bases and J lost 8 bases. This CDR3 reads CASSYSRGALGTGEAFF. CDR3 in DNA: TGTGCCAGCAGTTACTCGAGAGGAGCGCTAGGGACAGGGGAAGCTTTCTTT.

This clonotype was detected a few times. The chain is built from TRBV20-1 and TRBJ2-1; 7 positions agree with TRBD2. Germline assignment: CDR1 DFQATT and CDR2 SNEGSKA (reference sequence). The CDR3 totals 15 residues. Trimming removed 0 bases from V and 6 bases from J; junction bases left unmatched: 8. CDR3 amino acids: CSAREGGRGANEQFF. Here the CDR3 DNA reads TGCAGTGCTAGAGAGGGCGGGAGAGGGGCCAATGAGCAGTTCTTC.

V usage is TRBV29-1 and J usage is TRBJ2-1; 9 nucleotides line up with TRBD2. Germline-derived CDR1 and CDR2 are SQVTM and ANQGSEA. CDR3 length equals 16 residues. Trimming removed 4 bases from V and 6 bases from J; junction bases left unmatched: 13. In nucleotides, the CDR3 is TGCAGCGTTGGAGGCGCGCGGGAGGGCCCATTCAATGAGCAGTTCTTC. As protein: CSVGGAREGPFNEQFF.

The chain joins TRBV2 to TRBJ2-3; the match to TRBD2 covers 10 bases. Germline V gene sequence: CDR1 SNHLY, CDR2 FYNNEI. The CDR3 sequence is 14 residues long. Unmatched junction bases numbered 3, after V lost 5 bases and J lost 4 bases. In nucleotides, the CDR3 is TGTGCCAGCAGTCTAGCGGGAGTACCAGATACGCAGTATTTT. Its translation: CASSLAGVPDTQYF.

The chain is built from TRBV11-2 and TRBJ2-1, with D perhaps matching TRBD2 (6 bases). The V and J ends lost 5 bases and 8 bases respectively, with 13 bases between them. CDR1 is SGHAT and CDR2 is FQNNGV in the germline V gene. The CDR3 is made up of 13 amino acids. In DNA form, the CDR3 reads TGTGCCAGCAGCCCGACTAGACAGCATGAGCAGTTCTTC. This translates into CASSPTRQHEQFF. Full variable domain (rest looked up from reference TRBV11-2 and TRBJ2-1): EAGVAQSPRYKIIEKRQSVAFWCNPISGHATLYWYQQILGQGPKLLIQFQNNGVVDDSQLPKDRFSAERLKGVDSTLKIQPAKLEDSAVYLCASSPTRQHEQFFGPGTRLTVL.

The DNA of the CDR3 is TGTGCCAGCAGCTTAACAGGGGGCGCCGGCAATCAGCCCCAGCATTTT. The encoded protein is CASSLTGGAGNQPQHF. The gene calls are TRBV7-6 and TRBJ1-5, with TRBD1 matching 9 bases. The CDR3 spans 16 residues. V lost 2 bases, J lost 2 bases, and 4 bases stayed unmatched. Germline values: CDR1 SGHVS, CDR2 FNYEAQ.

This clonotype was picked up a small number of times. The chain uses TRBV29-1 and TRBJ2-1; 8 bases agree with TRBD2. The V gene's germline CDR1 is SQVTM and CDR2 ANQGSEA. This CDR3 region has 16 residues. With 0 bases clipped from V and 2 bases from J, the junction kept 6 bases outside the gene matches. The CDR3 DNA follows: TGCAGCGTTGAAGATCGGGGGGGGAAGACCTACAATGAGCAGTTCTTC. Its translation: CSVEDRGGKTYNEQFF.

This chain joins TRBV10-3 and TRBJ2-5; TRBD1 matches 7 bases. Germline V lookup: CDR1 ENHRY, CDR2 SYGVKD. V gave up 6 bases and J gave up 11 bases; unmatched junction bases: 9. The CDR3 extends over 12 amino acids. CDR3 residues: CAIRPFQGEQYF. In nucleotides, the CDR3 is TGTGCCATCAGGCCCTTTCAGGGGGAGCAGTACTTC.

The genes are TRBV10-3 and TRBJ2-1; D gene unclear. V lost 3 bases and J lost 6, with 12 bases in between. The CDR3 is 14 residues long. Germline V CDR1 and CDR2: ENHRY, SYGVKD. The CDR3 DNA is TGTGCCATCAGTGACCCCGGCCTTCCCAATGAGCAGTTCTTC. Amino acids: CAISDPGLPNEQFF.